Presented here are 15 T cell receptor beta chains from one specimen sequenced in a study of Graves' ophthalmopathy and Graves' hyperthyroidism. TCR beta CDR3 regions were amplified from RNA transcripts. The authors performed first-round RT-PCR with HTBI primers and then a second-round multiplex PCR. TCRdb used MiXCR to reprocess the multiplex PCR reads, holding one entry per CDR3 protein. The sample records more than 300,000 distinct CDR3 sequences, approximately 15% being singletons. The material sequenced was peripheral blood. The origin of the receptors is a woman between 18 and 30 years old with stable Graves' hyperthyroidism.

This clonotype showed up many times. The V and J genes are TRBV27 and TRBJ1-1; the D gene is possibly TRBD1 (5 bases). Germline V gene data show CDR1 as MNHEY and CDR2 as SMNVEV (reference sequence). The CDR3 is made up of 14 amino acids. The V end was cut by 6 bases, the J end by 4 bases, with 15 bases between. The chain's CDR3 is CASRPAGIGTEAFF. For the CDR3, the DNA is TGTGCCAGCAGACCGGCAGGGATCGGCACTGAAGCTTTCTTT.

The rearrangement uses TRBV9 and TRBJ2-5; 7 bases are shared with TRBD2. This CDR3 has 15 residues. After removal of 0 bases from V and 5 bases from J, the junction contained 7 bases not matched to a gene. CDR1 and CDR2 from the germline V gene are SGDLS and YYNGEE. CDR3 loop: CASSVERGFGETQYF. As DNA, the CDR3 is TGTGCCAGCAGCGTAGAGCGGGGCTTCGGGGAGACCCAGTACTTC.

The DNA for the CDR3 is TGCGCCAGCAGCCAAGCTTCTCGGACTAGCGTTTACGAGCAGTACTTC. Its translation: CASSQASRTSVYEQYF. This chain joins TRBV4-1 and TRBJ2-7; 9 nucleotides line up with TRBD2. CDR1 is MGHRA, CDR2 YSYEKL, per germline. CDR3 length: 16 residues. V was clipped by 1 base and J by 4 bases; unmatched bases: 8.

The chain has TRBV15 and TRBJ2-4, with D uncertain. This CDR3 spans 14 amino acids. The V gene's germline CDR1 is LNHNV and CDR2 YYDKDF (reference sequence). Trimming shortened V by 6 bases and J by 0 bases, and 9 bases separated the two germline ends. The CDR3 loop is CATRRNLAKNIQYF. CDR3 DNA: TGTGCCACCAGAAGGAACCTAGCCAAAAACATTCAGTACTTC.

This clonotype has only one observation. One base away lies a much larger clone, so this may be a sequencing read error. V and J are TRBV10-3 and TRBJ1-5; TRBD1 is a possible D gene (5 bases). The CDR3 extends over 16 amino acids. Germline V gene lookup returns CDR1 ENHRY and CDR2 SYGVKD. The CDR3 DNA follows: TGTGCCATCAGTGTCGGGACTCCCGGTGAAAATCAGCCCCCGCATTTT. Amino acid sequence: CAISVGTPGENQPPHF.

The genes are TRBV7-9 and TRBJ2-7; 7 bases are a match to TRBD2. CDR1 is SEHNR and CDR2 is FQNEAQ in the germline V gene (reference sequence). The CDR3 runs to 15 residues. The J segment lost 4 bases and the V segment lost 3 bases, leaving 9 bases of the junction unmatched. CDR3 DNA: TGTGCCAGCAGCTTCCCTGGGAGCGGGGCTTACGAGCAGTACTTC. Protein product: CASSFPGSGAYEQYF.

This clonotype was seen more than once but under ten times. This sequence joins TRBV19 and TRBJ2-7; the match to TRBD1 covers 11 bases. The CDR3 sequence is 17 residues long. Germline CDR1 reads LNHDA; CDR2 reads SQIVND (reference sequence). V was pared by 3 bases and J by 5 bases, with 12 bases of the junction left unmatched. CDR3 residues: CASSMTPGTGGKNEQYF. CDR3 coding DNA: TGTGCCAGTAGTATGACCCCCGGGACAGGGGGGAAAAACGAGCAGTACTTC.

In this sample, this clonotype turned up many times. The chain couples TRBV24-1 to TRBJ2-5; a weak D match, TRBD1 (6 bases). The germline V and J ends were trimmed by 5 bases and 5 bases, with 14 bases remaining between them. There are 14 residues in the CDR3. Per germline, CDR1 KGHDR and CDR2 SFDVKD. CDR3 DNA: TGTGCCACCAGTGTCAAAGGGCAGGGGGAGACCCAGTACTTC. Translated, it gives CATSVKGQGETQYF.

V usage is TRBV13 and J usage is TRBJ2-4; either TRBD1 or TRBD2 may fit D (6 bases each). The V gene's germline CDR1 is PRHDT and CDR2 FYEKMQ (reference sequence). This CDR3 is 14 amino acids long. The V end lost 6 bases, the J end lost 9 bases, and 18 bases lay between the germline ends. The CDR3 loop reads CASRGPGAMGIQYF. Here the CDR3 DNA reads TGTGCCAGCAGGGGACCGGGGGCAATGGGCATTCAGTACTTC.

This clonotype showed up just a few times. The chain has TRBV7-9 and TRBJ2-7, with 9 nucleotides matching TRBD1. Germline lookup yields CDR1 SEHNR and CDR2 FQNEAQ (reference sequence). The V gene end was trimmed by 5 bases and the J gene end by 4 bases; junction bases not matched to a gene: 6. CDR3 length: 14 residues. The CDR3 loop reads CASSGGQGSYEQYF. In DNA, the CDR3 is TGTGCCAGCAGCGGGGGACAGGGATCTTACGAGCAGTACTTC.

This clonotype appeared a few times. This chain links TRBV12-3 or TRBV12-4 with TRBJ1-6; D is undetermined. The germline V and J ends were trimmed by 5 bases and 8 bases, with 13 bases remaining between them. The CDR3 spans 14 residues. CDR3 sequence (DNA): TGTGCCAGCAGTGAATTCCGGGGATATTCACCCCTCCACTTT. Its protein product is CASSEFRGYSPLHF.

This clonotype was observed many times. V gene TRBV2 combines with J gene TRBJ2-7; D is tentatively TRBD1 or TRBD2 (5 bases each). With 6 bases removed from V and 3 bases from J, the gap between germline ends came to 18 bases. The CDR3 contains 15 residues. Germline loops: CDR1 SNHLY, CDR2 FYNNEI. The CDR3 spells CASSPTGRGIYEQYF. CDR3 sequence (DNA): TGTGCCAGCAGCCCAACGGGACGTGGAATCTACGAGCAGTACTTC.

Points on this clonotype: A much larger clone sits a single nucleotide away, making a read error possible. This chain joins TRBV19 and TRBJ2-7, with D hard to call. Looked up from germline, CDR1 is LNHDA and CDR2 is SQIVND (reference sequence). The CDR3 consists of 13 residues. The CDR3 loop reads CTSSISATYEQYF. Written as DNA, the CDR3 is TGTACCAGTAGTATTTCGGCAACCTACGAGCAGTACTTC.

The genes are TRBV7-2 and TRBJ2-7; D is possibly TRBD2 (6 bases). The V gene lost 4 bases and the J gene lost 5 bases, with 15 bases spanning the gap. This CDR3 has 14 amino acids. Germline V gene data show CDR1 as SGHTA and CDR2 as FQGNSA. The CDR3 spells CASSWDSGQDEQYF. The CDR3 DNA reads TGTGCCAGCAGCTGGGACTCTGGGCAGGACGAGCAGTACTTC. The full variable domain, its missing parts supplied by reference TRBV7-2 and TRBJ2-7, is GAGVSQSPSNKVTEKGKDVELRCDPISGHTALYWYRQSLGQGLEFLIYFQGNSAPDKSGLPSDRFSAERTGGSVSTLTIQRTQQEDSAVYLCASSWDSGQDEQYFGPGTRLTVT.

The V call is TRBV19, the J call TRBJ1-1; D gene ambiguous. Trimming stripped 3 bases from V and 5 bases from J, with 16 bases between. Per germline, CDR1 LNHDA and CDR2 SQIVND (reference sequence). CDR3 length: 15 amino acids. The CDR3 DNA is TGTGCCAGTAGTATTCCCGGGATAGGGAGGACTGAAGCTTTCTTT. Protein sequence: CASSIPGIGRTEAFF.